This T cell receptor (beta chain) was sequenced for a study of cytomegalovirus exposure and HLA in healthy donors. PCR employed 60 Vbeta and 13 Jbeta primers. The assay was immunoSEQ multiplex PCR, and TCRdb's table has in-frame clones only and misses some. This table has 90,000 to 110,000 clones, approximately 70% appearing once. The germline CDR1 and CDR2 sequences are SGHNT and YYREEE (reference sequence). Germline trimming cut 4 bases from V and 3 bases from J; bases unmatched to any gene: 5. CDR3 length: 14 residues. The gene calls are TRBV5-4 and TRBJ1-1, with 8 bases lining up with TRBD1. The sequencing sample was made of PBMCs. This TCR came from a man aged 40-49 years in good health and CMV-seronegative. The CDR3 reads CASSKGQEDTEAFF. The CDR3 DNA reads TGTGCCAGCAGCAAGGGACAGGAGGACACTGAAGCTTTCTTT.